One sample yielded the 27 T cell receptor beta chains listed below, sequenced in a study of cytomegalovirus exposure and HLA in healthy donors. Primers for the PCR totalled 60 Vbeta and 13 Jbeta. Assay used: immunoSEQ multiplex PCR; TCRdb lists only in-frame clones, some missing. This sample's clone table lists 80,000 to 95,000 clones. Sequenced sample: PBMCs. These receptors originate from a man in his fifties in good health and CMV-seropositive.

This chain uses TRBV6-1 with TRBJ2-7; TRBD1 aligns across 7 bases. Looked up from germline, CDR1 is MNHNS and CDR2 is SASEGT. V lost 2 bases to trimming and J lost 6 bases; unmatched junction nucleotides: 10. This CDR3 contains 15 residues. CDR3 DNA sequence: TGTGCCAGCAGTGAAACCTACAGGGGTGCGAGCGAGCAGTACTTC. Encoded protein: CASSETYRGASEQYF.

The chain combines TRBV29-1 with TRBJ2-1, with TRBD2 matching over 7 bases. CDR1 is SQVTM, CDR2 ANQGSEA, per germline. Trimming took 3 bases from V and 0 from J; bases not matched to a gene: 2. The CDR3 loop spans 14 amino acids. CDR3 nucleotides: TGCAGCGTTGAGGGGGAGGGCTCCTACAATGAGCAGTTCTTC. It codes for CSVEGEGSYNEQFF.

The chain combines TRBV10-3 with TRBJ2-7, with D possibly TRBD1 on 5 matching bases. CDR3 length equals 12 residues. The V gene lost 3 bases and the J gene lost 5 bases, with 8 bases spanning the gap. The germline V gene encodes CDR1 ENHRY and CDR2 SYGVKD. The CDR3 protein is CAISDRADEQYF. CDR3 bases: TGTGCCATCAGTGACAGGGCCGACGAGCAGTACTTC.

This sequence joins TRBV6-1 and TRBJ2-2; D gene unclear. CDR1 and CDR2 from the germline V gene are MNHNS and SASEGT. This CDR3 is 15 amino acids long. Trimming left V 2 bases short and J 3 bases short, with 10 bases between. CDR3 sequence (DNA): TGTGCCAGCAGTGAACTTCACAGTTACACCGGGGAGCTGTTTTTT. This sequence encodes CASSELHSYTGELFF.

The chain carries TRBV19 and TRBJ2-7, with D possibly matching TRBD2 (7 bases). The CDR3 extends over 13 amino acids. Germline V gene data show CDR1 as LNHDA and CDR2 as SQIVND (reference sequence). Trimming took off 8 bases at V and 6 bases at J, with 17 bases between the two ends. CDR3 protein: CASSRGGVVEQYV. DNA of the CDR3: TGTGCCAGTTCCCGAGGGGGGGTAGTCGAGCAGTACGTC.

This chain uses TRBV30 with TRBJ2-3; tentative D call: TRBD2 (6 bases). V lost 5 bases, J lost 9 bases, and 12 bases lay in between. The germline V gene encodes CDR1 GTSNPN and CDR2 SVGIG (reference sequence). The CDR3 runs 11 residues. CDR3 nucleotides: TGTGCCTGGGAGACTGGGGGGACGCAGTATTTT. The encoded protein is CAWETGGTQYF. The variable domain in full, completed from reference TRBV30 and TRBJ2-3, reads SQTIHQWPATLVQPVGSPLSLECTVEGTSNPNLYWYRQAAGRGLQLLFYSVGIGQISSEVPQNLSASRPQDRQFILSSKKLLLSDSGFYLCAWETGGTQYFGPGTRLTVL.

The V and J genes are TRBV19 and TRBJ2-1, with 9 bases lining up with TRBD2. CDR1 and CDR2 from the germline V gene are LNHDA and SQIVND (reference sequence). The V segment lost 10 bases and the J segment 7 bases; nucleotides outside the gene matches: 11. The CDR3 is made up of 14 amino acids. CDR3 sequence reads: CATTRAGGENEQFF. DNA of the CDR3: TGTGCCACCACGAGGGCGGGAGGGGAGAATGAGCAGTTCTTC.

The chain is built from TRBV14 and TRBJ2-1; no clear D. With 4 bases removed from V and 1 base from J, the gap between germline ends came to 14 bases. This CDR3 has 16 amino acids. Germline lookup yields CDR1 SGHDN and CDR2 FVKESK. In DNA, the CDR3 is TGTGCCAGCAGCCCAGACCGGTGGTCATCCTACAATGAGCAGTTCTTC. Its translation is CASSPDRWSSYNEQFF.

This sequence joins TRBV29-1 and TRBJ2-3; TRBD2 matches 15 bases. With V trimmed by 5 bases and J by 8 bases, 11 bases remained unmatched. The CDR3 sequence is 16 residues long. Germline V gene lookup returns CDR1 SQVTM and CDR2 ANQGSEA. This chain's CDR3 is CSVSPGLAGGSRTQYF. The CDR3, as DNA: TGCAGCGTTTCCCCGGGACTAGCGGGAGGATCGCGTACGCAGTATTTT.

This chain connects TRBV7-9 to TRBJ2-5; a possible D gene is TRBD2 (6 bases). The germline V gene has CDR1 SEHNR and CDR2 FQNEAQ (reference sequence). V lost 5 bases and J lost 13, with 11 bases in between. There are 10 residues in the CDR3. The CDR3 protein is CASSGGRLYF. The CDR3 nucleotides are TGTGCCAGCAGCGGGGGGAGGCTGTACTTC.

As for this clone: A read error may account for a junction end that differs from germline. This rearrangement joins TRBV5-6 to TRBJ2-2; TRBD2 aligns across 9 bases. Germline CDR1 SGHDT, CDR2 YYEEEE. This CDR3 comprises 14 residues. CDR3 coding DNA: TGTGCCAGCGAAGGCGGGGGGGCCACCGAGGAGCTGTTTTTT. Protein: CASEGGGATEELFF.

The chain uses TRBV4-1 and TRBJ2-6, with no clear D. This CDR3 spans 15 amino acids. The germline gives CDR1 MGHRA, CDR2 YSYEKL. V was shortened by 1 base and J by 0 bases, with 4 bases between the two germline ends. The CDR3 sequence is CASSQAGSGANVLTF. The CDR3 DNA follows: TGCGCCAGCAGCCAAGCGGGCTCTGGGGCCAACGTCCTGACTTTC.

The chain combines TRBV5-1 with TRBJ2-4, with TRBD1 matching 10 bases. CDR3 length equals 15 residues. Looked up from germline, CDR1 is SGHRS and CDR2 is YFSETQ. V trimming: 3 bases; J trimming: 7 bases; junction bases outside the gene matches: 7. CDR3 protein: CASSSEGQGFNIQYF. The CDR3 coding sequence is TGCGCCAGCAGCTCCGAGGGACAGGGGTTCAACATTCAGTACTTC.

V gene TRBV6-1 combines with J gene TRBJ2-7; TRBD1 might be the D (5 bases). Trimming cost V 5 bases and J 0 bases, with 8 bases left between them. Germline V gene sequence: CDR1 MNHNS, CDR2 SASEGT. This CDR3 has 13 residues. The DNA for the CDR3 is TGTGCCAGCAGTTCTGACAGCTCCTACGAGCAGTACGTC. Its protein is CASSSDSSYEQYV.

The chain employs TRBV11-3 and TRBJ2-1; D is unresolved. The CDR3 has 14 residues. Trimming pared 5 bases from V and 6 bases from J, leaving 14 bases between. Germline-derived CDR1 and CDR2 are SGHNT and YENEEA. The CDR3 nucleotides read TGTGCCAGCAGCGAAGCCCCAATCCTCAATGAGCAGTTCTTC. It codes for CASSEAPILNEQFF.

DNA of the CDR3: TGTGCCAGCTCACAAATCGGCGGGGACTATGGCTACACCTTC. Amino acid sequence: CASSQIGGDYGYTF. This rearrangement joins TRBV18 to TRBJ1-2; the D is unclear. This CDR3 comprises 14 residues. V was cut by 4 bases and J by 3 bases, with 12 bases left in between. CDR1 is KGHSH, CDR2 LQKENI, per germline.

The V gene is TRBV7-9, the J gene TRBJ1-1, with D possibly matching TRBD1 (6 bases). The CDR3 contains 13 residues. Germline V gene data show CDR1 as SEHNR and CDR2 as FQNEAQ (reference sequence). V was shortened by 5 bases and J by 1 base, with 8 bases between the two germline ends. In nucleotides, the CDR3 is TGTGCCAGCAGCCTGGACAGGAACACTGAAGCTTTCTTT. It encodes CASSLDRNTEAFF.

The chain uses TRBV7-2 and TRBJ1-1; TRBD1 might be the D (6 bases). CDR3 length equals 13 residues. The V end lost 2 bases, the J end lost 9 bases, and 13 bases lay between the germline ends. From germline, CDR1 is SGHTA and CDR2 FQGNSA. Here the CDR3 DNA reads TGTGCCAGCAGCTTAAATTTAGGGACACAAGCTTTCTTT. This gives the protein CASSLNLGTQAFF. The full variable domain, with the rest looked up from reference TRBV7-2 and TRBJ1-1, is GAGVSQSPSNKVTEKGKDVELRCDPISGHTALYWYRQSLGQGLEFLIYFQGNSAPDKSGLPSDRFSAERTGGSVSTLTIQRTQQEDSAVYLCASSLNLGTQAFFGQGTRLTVV.

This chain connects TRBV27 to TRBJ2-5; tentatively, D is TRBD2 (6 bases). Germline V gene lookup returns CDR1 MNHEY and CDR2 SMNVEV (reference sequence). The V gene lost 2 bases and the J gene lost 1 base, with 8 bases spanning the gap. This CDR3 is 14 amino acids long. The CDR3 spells CASSLGGVQETQYF. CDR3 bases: TGTGCCAGCAGTTTAGGAGGGGTCCAAGAGACCCAGTACTTC.

For the CDR3, the DNA is TGTGCCAGCAGTTTTTTCGGGAATCAGCCCCAGCATTTT. It encodes CASSFFGNQPQHF. The chain employs TRBV28 and TRBJ1-5, with no clear D. This CDR3 is built from 13 residues. Germline values: CDR1 MDHEN, CDR2 SYDVKM. Trimming removed 3 bases at V and 4 bases at J, with 7 bases between.

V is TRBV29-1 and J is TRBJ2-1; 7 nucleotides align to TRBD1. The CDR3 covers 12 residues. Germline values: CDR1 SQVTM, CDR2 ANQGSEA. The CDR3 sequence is CSTGTDLNEQFF. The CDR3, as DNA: TGCAGTACCGGGACAGATCTCAATGAGCAGTTCTTC.

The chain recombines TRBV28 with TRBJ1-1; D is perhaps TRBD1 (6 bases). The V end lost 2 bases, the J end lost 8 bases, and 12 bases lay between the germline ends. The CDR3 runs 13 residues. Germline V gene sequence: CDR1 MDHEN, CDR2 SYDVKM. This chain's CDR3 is CASSLGQGSEAFF. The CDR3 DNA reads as TGTGCCAGCAGTTTAGGGCAGGGGTCAGAAGCTTTCTTT.

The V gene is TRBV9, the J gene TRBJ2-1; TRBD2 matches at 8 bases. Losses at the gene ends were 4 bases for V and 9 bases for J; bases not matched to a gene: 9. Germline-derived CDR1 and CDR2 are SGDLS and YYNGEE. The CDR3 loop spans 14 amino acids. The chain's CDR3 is CASSRPAGVGEQFF. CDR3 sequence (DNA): TGTGCCAGCAGCCGCCCAGCGGGAGTTGGTGAGCAGTTCTTC.

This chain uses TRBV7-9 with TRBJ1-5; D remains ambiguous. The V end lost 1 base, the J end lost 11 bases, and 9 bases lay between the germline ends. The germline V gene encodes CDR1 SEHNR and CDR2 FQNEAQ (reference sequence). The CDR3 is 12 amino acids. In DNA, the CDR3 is TGTGCCAGCAGCTTAGGGTCAGCGACCCAGCATTTT. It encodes CASSLGSATQHF.

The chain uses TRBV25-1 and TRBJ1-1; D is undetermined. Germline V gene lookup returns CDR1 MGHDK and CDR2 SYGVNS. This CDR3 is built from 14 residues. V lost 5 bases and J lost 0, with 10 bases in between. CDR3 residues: CASSRVGLNTEAFF. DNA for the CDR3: TGTGCCAGCAGTCGGGTAGGATTGAACACTGAAGCTTTCTTT.

CDR3 DNA: TGTGCCTGGAGTGGGCAGGGGTCGGATCGGGACACCGGGGAGCTGTTTTTT. Protein sequence: CAWSGQGSDRDTGELFF. The V call is TRBV30, the J call TRBJ2-2; possible D gene TRBD1, 6 bases. CDR1 and CDR2 from the germline V gene are GTSNPN and SVGIG (reference sequence). The V end was cut by 1 base, the J end by 3 bases, with 18 bases between. This CDR3 is built from 17 residues.

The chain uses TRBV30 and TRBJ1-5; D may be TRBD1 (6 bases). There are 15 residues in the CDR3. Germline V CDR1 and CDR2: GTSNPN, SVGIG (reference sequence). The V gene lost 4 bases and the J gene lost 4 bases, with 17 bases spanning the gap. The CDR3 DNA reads TGTGCCTGGAACGTCAGGGGTCATGGGAATCAGCCCCAGCATTTT. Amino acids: CAWNVRGHGNQPQHF.